The clone carrying this T cell receptor beta chain was detected a few times. Each CDR3 protein is one row after TCRdb ran MiXCR on the RT-PCR reads. This repertoire shows more than 550,000 distinct CDR3 sequences, around 14% found once; its top ten account for 3.6%. The CDR3 is 15 residues long. CDR1 is KGHSH and CDR2 is LQKENI in the germline V gene. After removal of 4 bases from V and 3 bases from J, the junction contained 9 bases not matched to a gene. J is TRBJ2-7 and V is TRBV18; TRBD1 matches at 7 bases. The sequenced material came from memory CD4+ T cells from blood. This clonotype was obtained from a female donor in good health, serving as a healthy control. In nucleotides, the CDR3 is TGTGCCAGCTCACTGTGGGGACAGTCATACTACGAGCAGTACTTC. Encoded protein: CASSLWGQSYYEQYF. Together with reference TRBV18 and TRBJ2-7, the CDR3 gives the full variable domain: NAGVMQNPRHLVRRRGQEARLRCSPMKGHSHVYWYRQLPEEGLKFMVYLQKENIIDESGMPKERFSAEFPKEGPSILRIQQVVRGDSAAYFCASSLWGQSYYEQYFGPGTRLTVT.